The TCR beta chain under discussion was sequenced for a study of early stage breast cancer tumors. The study's findings and limits: Most shared enriched TCRB sequences were commonly generated ones.

This clone turned up a few times. Its antigen is unidentified. Profiling relied on immunoSEQ multiplex PCR, and the TCRdb table lists in-frame clones only, not all of them. The repertoire holds over 40,000 clones, with around 80% as singletons. The sequence derives from a person aged 35-50 years with breast cancer. Sequenced: blood.

This CDR3 is CASEGGSGQPQHF. CDR3 nucleotide sequence: TGTGCCAGCGAGGGGGGAAGTGGTCAGCCCCAGCATTTT. The chain recombines TRBV6-6 with TRBJ1-5; TRBD1 might be the D (6 bases). There are 13 residues in the CDR3. Trimming cost V 8 bases and J 6 bases, with 14 bases left between them. The V gene's germline CDR1 is MNHNY and CDR2 SVGAGI (reference sequence).